This T cell receptor beta chain was recorded in a study of blood T cell repertoires in COVID-19. Study overall: The United States, Italy and Spain were the sources of the acute and convalescent COVID-19 samples.

Assignments of participants to cohorts depended upon their own reported clinical history. In the authors' workflow: Counts of nucleated cells, estimated from reference gene primer amplification, were obtained. TCRdb's copy holds only in-frame clones and misses some; the assay was immunoSEQ multiplex PCR. Clone size and V and J calls were adopted from that table, with D and trimming inferred from the DNA. This sample yields some 220,000 clones, of which about 86% are seen a single time; approximately 3.1% belongs to the top ten. Germline CDR1 reads SGHTA; CDR2 reads FQGNSA. Trimming cost V 5 bases and J 8 bases, with 19 bases left between them. The CDR3 has 16 residues.

The V and J genes are TRBV7-2 and TRBJ1-6; TRBD1 might be the D (5 bases). This TCR derives from a woman aged 45 to 65 in a cohort exposed to, infected with or recovered from COVID-19 (not recorded which). Sequencing was performed on PBMCs or T cells enriched from blood (not recorded which). In DNA, the CDR3 is TGTGCCAGCAGCCCTGCCGGTGGGGGGTTGGATTCACCCCTCCACTTT. This codes for CASSPAGGGLDSPLHF.